A single TCR beta chain is shown here with its context. Its target is unknown. This record belongs to a study of blood T cells in healthy people across ages. General observations from the study: Compared with aged donors, long-lived donors showed fewer expanded clones, suggesting selection.

With a J-beta primer mix and a sample-barcoded 5' primer, a second PCR ran 7 to 11 cycles. One entry per CDR3 protein, called by TCRdb with MiXCR from the 5' RACE reads. The repertoire has around 600,000 distinct CDR3 sequences, roughly 43% of them found once; the top ten carry under 30%. The CDR3 runs to 16 residues. Looked up from germline, CDR1 is SGDLS and CDR2 is YYNGEE. Trimming removed 7 bases from V and 2 bases from J, with 20 bases in between. Sequencing input: blood. The clonotype originates from a man aged 80 or over in good health. The rearrangement joins TRBV9 to TRBJ2-3; D possibly uses TRBD1 or TRBD2 (5 bases each). The CDR3 loop reads CASPPRGPQATDTQYF. CDR3 nucleotide sequence: TGTGCCAGCCCGCCGAGGGGCCCCCAGGCCACAGATACGCAGTATTTT.